Below are 25 T cell receptor beta chains sequenced from a single sample in a study of blood T cell repertoires in COVID-19. The repertoire was sequenced with immunoSEQ multiplex PCR; TCRdb's copy has only in-frame clones and lacks some. There are roughly 400,000 clones in the sample; 87% occur only once, and around 9.3% lies in the top ten. Sequences were obtained from PBMCs or T cells enriched from blood (not recorded which). The receptors here all came from a woman in her 50s who had recovered from COVID-19.

The chain has TRBV27 and TRBJ1-4; tentatively, D is TRBD1 (6 bases). Germline V CDR1 and CDR2: MNHEY, SMNVEV (reference sequence). The V end was cut by 6 bases, the J end by 15 bases, with 17 bases between. CDR3 size: 12 residues. The CDR3: CASRGQGQTMFF. For the CDR3, the DNA is TGTGCCAGCAGGGGACAAGGACAGACAATGTTTTTT.

The CDR3 nucleotides are TGTGCCAGCTCACCAAGTGGCGGTCAGGGGGTGCGAGAGCAGTACTTC. Translated: CASSPSGGQGVREQYF. This rearrangement joins TRBV18 to TRBJ2-7; 7 bases agree with TRBD1. Trimming at V came to 2 bases and at J to 7 bases, leaving 14 bases not matched to a gene. Looked up from germline, CDR1 is KGHSH and CDR2 is LQKENI. This CDR3 region has 16 residues. Full variable domain (missing parts from reference TRBV18 and TRBJ2-7): NAGVMQNPRHLVRRRGQEARLRCSPMKGHSHVYWYRQLPEEGLKFMVYLQKENIIDESGMPKERFSAEFPKEGPSILRIQQVVRGDSAAYFCASSPSGGQGVREQYFGPGTRLTVT.

V is TRBV27 and J is TRBJ2-5, with TRBD2 matching over 11 bases. Germline lookup yields CDR1 MNHEY and CDR2 SMNVEV (reference sequence). The CDR3 consists of 16 residues. After removal of 3 bases from V and 4 bases from J, the junction contained 7 bases not matched to a gene. The DNA for the CDR3 is TGTGCCAGCAGTTTCCCTCGACTAGCGGGGTTAGAGACCCAGTACTTC. Amino acids: CASSFPRLAGLETQYF.

This rearrangement joins TRBV11-2 to TRBJ2-5; a possible D gene is TRBD2 (6 bases). This CDR3 contains 14 residues. Trimming stripped 3 bases from V and 4 bases from J, with 12 bases between. Germline loops: CDR1 SGHAT, CDR2 FQNNGV. CDR3 residues: CASSFRRGVETQYF. As DNA, the CDR3 is TGTGCCAGCAGCTTTAGGAGGGGTGTAGAGACCCAGTACTTC.

The V and J genes are TRBV19 and TRBJ2-1; 13 bases are a match to TRBD2. Germline CDR1 and CDR2: LNHDA and SQIVND (reference sequence). This CDR3 spans 13 amino acids. Unmatched junction bases numbered 0, after V lost 3 bases and J lost 10 bases. The CDR3 here is CASSMGLAGEQFF. CDR3 DNA sequence: TGTGCCAGTAGTATGGGACTAGCGGGGGAGCAGTTCTTC.

This clone came up once. This rearrangement joins TRBV5-5 to TRBJ2-2; TRBD2 matches at 13 bases. Germline V gene data show CDR1 as SGHKS and CDR2 as YYEKEE (reference sequence). Trimming at V came to 4 bases and at J to 2 bases, leaving 8 bases not matched to a gene. This CDR3 is built from 18 residues. The CDR3 DNA follows: TGTGCCAGCAGCCCGGCCGGGACTAGCGGGGTTAACACCGGGGAGCTGTTTTTT. Encoded protein: CASSPAGTSGVNTGELFF.

The chain employs TRBV5-1 and TRBJ1-1; 7 bases fit TRBD1. V gave up 0 bases and J gave up 4 bases; unmatched junction bases: 3. CDR1 is SGHRS, CDR2 YFSETQ, per germline. The length of the CDR3 is 14 residues. Here the CDR3 reads CASSLGGGSTEAFF. CDR3 bases: TGCGCCAGCAGCTTGGGAGGGGGCAGCACTGAAGCTTTCTTT. The variable domain in full, with the rest retrieved from reference TRBV5-1 and TRBJ1-1, is KAGVTQTPRYLIKTRGQQVTLSCSPISGHRSVSWYQQTPGQGLQFLFEYFSETQRNKGNFPGRFSGRQFSNSRSEMNVSTLELGDSALYLCASSLGGGSTEAFFGQGTRLTVV.

The chain joins TRBV19 to TRBJ2-1; 8 bases are a match to TRBD1. Germline CDR1 LNHDA, CDR2 SQIVND (reference sequence). V lost 4 bases and J lost 6; bases outside the gene matches: 5. This CDR3 has 14 residues. The CDR3 sequence is CASSNGQGINEQFF. CDR3 nucleotide sequence: TGTGCCAGTAGTAATGGACAGGGAATCAATGAGCAGTTCTTC.

The chain recombines TRBV30 with TRBJ1-6, with 10 bases lining up with TRBD1. The CDR3 runs to 14 residues. Germline trimming cut 5 bases from V and 9 bases from J; bases unmatched to any gene: 7. From germline, CDR1 is GTSNPN and CDR2 SVGIG (reference sequence). CDR3 sequence reads: CAWGDRGQGSPLHF. In DNA, the CDR3 is TGTGCCTGGGGCGACAGGGGGCAGGGTTCACCCCTCCACTTT.

The chain combines TRBV7-9 with TRBJ2-5; 8 positions agree with TRBD1. This CDR3 has 15 amino acids. CDR1 and CDR2 (germline): SEHNR, FQNEAQ (reference sequence). V was pared by 1 base and J by 5 bases, with 6 bases of the junction left unmatched. CDR3 in DNA: TGTGCCAGCAGCTTAGGGCAGGGGGCTACGGAGACCCAGTACTTC. Amino acids: CASSLGQGATETQYF.

The chain joins TRBV18 to TRBJ1-5; D is undetermined. CDR3 length: 17 amino acids. V was pared by 2 bases and J by 5 bases, with 19 bases between. Germline CDR1 is KGHSH and CDR2 is LQKENI. CDR3: CASSPTGFGRNHQPQHF. The CDR3 DNA follows: TGTGCCAGCTCACCAACGGGGTTTGGGAGAAACCATCAGCCCCAGCATTTT.

V gene TRBV19 combines with J gene TRBJ1-1; 11 bases are a match to TRBD1. Trimming cost V 8 bases and J 5 bases; bases outside gene matches: 1. CDR1 and CDR2 from the germline V gene are LNHDA and SQIVND (reference sequence). The CDR3 totals 12 residues. The CDR3 DNA is TGTGCCAGTTGGGACAGGGGGACTGAAGCTTTCTTT. Translation: CASWDRGTEAFF.

This chain joins TRBV19 and TRBJ1-6; D unclear. CDR1 LNHDA and CDR2 SQIVND come from the germline V gene (reference sequence). Trimming removed 11 bases at V and 12 bases at J, with 17 bases between. This CDR3 region has 12 residues. The CDR3 loop reads CASGFLNQPLHF. The CDR3 DNA sequence: TGTGCCTCGGGATTTCTCAACCAACCCCTCCACTTT. Full variable domain (missing parts from reference TRBV19 and TRBJ1-6): DGGITQSPKYLFRKEGQNVTLSCEQNLNHDAMYWYRQDPGQGLRLIYYSQIVNDFQKGDIAEGYSVSREKKESFPLTVTSAQKNPTAFYLCASGFLNQPLHFGNGTRLTVT.

The rearrangement uses TRBV5-1 and TRBJ2-2, with 10 bases aligning to TRBD1. Germline V gives CDR1 SGHRS, CDR2 YFSETQ. The CDR3 extends over 15 amino acids. The V gene end was trimmed by 3 bases and the J gene end by 4 bases; junction bases not matched to a gene: 3. The CDR3 reads CASSWGQGFTGELFF. The CDR3 nucleotides are TGCGCCAGCAGCTGGGGACAGGGGTTCACCGGGGAGCTGTTTTTT.

This clone was counted between two and nine times. This rearrangement joins TRBV28 to TRBJ1-5; D might be TRBD1 (6 bases). V was pared by 2 bases and J by 5 bases, with 10 bases between. CDR3 size: 14 residues. CDR1 and CDR2 (germline): MDHEN, SYDVKM. The CDR3 reads CASSLPQGYQPQHF. The CDR3 coding sequence is TGTGCCAGCAGTTTACCACAGGGATATCAGCCCCAGCATTTT.

V gene TRBV11-3 combines with J gene TRBJ2-2; 8 nucleotides align to TRBD1. The CDR3 is made up of 13 amino acids. The ends lost 5 bases at V and 9 bases at J; junction bases unmatched: 5. The V gene's germline CDR1 is SGHNT and CDR2 YENEEA. In DNA, the CDR3 is TGTGCCAGCAGCGACAGGGGCCTCAGGGAGCTGTTTTTT. Protein: CASSDRGLRELFF.

The rearrangement joins TRBV7-2 to TRBJ2-7; TRBD1 agrees at 7 bases. The germline V gene encodes CDR1 SGHTA and CDR2 FQGNSA. The CDR3 runs to 18 residues. Trimming removed 5 bases from V and 2 bases from J; junction bases left unmatched: 18. The CDR3 bases are TGTGCCAGCAGCCCAGTGACGAGAGAGCAGGGGGTCACCTACGAGCAGTACTTC. This gives the protein CASSPVTREQGVTYEQYF.

The rearrangement joins TRBV2 to TRBJ1-5; D is ambiguous. V was pared by 7 bases and J by 3 bases, with 10 bases between. The germline V gene encodes CDR1 SNHLY and CDR2 FYNNEI. The CDR3 runs to 13 residues. This CDR3 is CASIGDNNQPQHF. DNA for the CDR3: TGTGCCAGCATCGGGGATAACAATCAGCCCCAGCATTTT.

The V call is TRBV3-1 (or the pseudogene TRBV3-2), the J call TRBJ2-2, with D hard to call. The CDR3 covers 12 residues. Germline CDR1 is LGHDT and CDR2 is YNNKEL (reference sequence). Trimming pared 6 bases from V and 5 bases from J, leaving 7 bases between. DNA of the CDR3: TGTGCCAGCAGTCCCCCGACCGGGGAGCTGTTTTTT. It is translated as CASSPPTGELFF.

The chain recombines TRBV11-2 with TRBJ1-1; D is perhaps TRBD1 (6 bases). This CDR3 has 13 amino acids. Germline V gives CDR1 SGHAT, CDR2 FQNNGV. Trimming shortened V by 0 bases and J by 8 bases, and 10 bases separated the two germline ends. CDR3 coding DNA: TGTGCCAGCAGCTTAGAATGGGGGCCAGAAGCTTTCTTT. Translated: CASSLEWGPEAFF.

This clone was found once. The chain couples TRBV7-9 to TRBJ1-1; unclear D gene. CDR3 length equals 15 residues. V lost 5 bases and J lost 0, with 13 bases in between. Germline V CDR1 and CDR2: SEHNR, FQNEAQ (reference sequence). The CDR3 region is CASSPKGGLNTEAFF. The CDR3 nucleotides read TGTGCCAGCAGCCCGAAGGGAGGTCTGAACACTGAAGCTTTCTTT.

The V and J genes are TRBV5-6 and TRBJ2-7, with TRBD2 as a possible D gene (6 bases). V shed 0 bases and J shed 6 bases, with 10 bases lying between them. CDR3 length: 13 amino acids. Germline CDR1 and CDR2: SGHDT and YYEEEE. CDR3 sequence reads: CASSLANGGEQYF. The CDR3 DNA reads as TGTGCCAGCAGCTTGGCCAACGGGGGCGAGCAGTACTTC.

CDR3 protein: CASIRGGSTEAFF. CDR3 DNA sequence: TGTGCCAGCATCCGAGGGGGAAGCACTGAAGCTTTCTTT. The rearrangement uses TRBV12-3 or TRBV12-4 and TRBJ1-1; a possible D gene is TRBD1 (6 bases). CDR3 length: 13 residues. Trimming cost V 7 bases and J 4 bases, with 13 bases left between them.

This sequence joins TRBV2 and TRBJ1-5; D ambiguous. The V gene's germline CDR1 is SNHLY and CDR2 FYNNEI. CDR3 size: 14 residues. Deletions cut 7 bases from V and 3 bases from J, with 13 bases between. This CDR3 reads CASTLAALNQPQHF. The CDR3 nucleotides read TGTGCCAGCACCCTCGCGGCGCTCAATCAGCCCCAGCATTTT.

V is TRBV5-4 and J is TRBJ2-5; TRBD2 agrees at 11 bases. The germline V gene has CDR1 SGHNT and CDR2 YYREEE (reference sequence). This CDR3 has 17 residues. With V trimmed by 4 bases and J by 4 bases, 12 bases remained unmatched. CDR3 bases: TGTGCCAGCAGCGACACTAGCGGGGGCCCCTTGGGAGAGACCCAGTACTTC. Translation gives CASSDTSGGPLGETQYF.